This T cell receptor (beta chain) was found in a study of blood T cell repertoires in COVID-19. Study at large: Some COVID-19 samples were acute and others convalescent; all came from the United States, Italy and Spain. PBMCs, B-cell-depleted T cells, or T cells provided the cDNA or gDNA that made up the material.

V was clipped by 6 bases and J by 4 bases, with 10 bases between them. The CDR3 length is 14 residues. Per germline, CDR1 SNHLY and CDR2 FYNNEI. Authors' analysis steps: Amplified reference gene primers provided the basis for estimating nucleated cell counts. Generated by immunoSEQ multiplex PCR, the TCRdb table keeps only in-frame clones and is missing some. For V, J and clone size, that table is used; D and trimming come from the DNA. This sample has around 230,000 clones, with 80% to 90% found just once. The V call is TRBV2, the J call TRBJ2-6, with a tentative D call TRBD2 (5 bases). The sequencing sample was made of peripheral blood. The source of this sequence is a middle-aged man who had recovered from COVID-19. The CDR3 is CASSGGSGANVLTF. CDR3 in DNA: TGTGCCAGCAGCGGAGGTTCCGGGGCCAACGTCCTGACTTTC.